This TCR beta chain was recorded in a study of blood T cell repertoires in COVID-19. Study-level background: PBMCs, B-cell-depleted T cells, or T cells were the source of the cDNA or gDNA that made up the material.

In the source study's methods: Estimated nucleated cell counts came from reference gene primer amplification. Produced via immunoSEQ multiplex PCR; TCRdb's table is partial and in-frame only. V and J calls plus clone size are reproduced from that table; the DNA served to infer D and trimming. The data contain approximately 35,000 clones, roughly 90% of them singletons. The CDR3 runs 14 residues. The V segment lost 5 bases and the J segment 3 bases; nucleotides outside the gene matches: 5. Germline CDR1 and CDR2: MNHEY and SMNVEV (reference sequence). The rearrangement joins TRBV27 to TRBJ1-2; 8 bases are shared with TRBD1. The material sequenced was peripheral blood. The source of this sequence is a human donor in a cohort sampled during active COVID-19. The DNA of the CDR3 is TGTGCCAGCAGTCCCCAGGGGGCGGACTATGGCTACACCTTC. This codes for CASSPQGADYGYTF.